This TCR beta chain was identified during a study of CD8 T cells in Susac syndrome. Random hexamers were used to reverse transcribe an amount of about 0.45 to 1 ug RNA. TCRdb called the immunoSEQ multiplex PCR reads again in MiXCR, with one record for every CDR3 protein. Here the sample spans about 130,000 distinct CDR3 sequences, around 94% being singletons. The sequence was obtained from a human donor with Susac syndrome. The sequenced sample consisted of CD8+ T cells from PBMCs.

DNA for the CDR3: TGTGCCAGCAGATTCGACGGGTCTATCAACGAGCAGTACTTC. This encodes CASRFDGSINEQYF. The chain recombines TRBV28 with TRBJ2-7; D ambiguous. Looked up from germline, CDR1 is MDHEN and CDR2 is SYDVKM. V lost 6 bases and J 5 bases, leaving 17 bases between the germline ends. The CDR3 length is 14 residues. The full variable domain, in which reference TRBV28 and TRBJ2-7 provide the parts outside the CDR3, is DVKVTQSSRYLVKRTGEKVFLECVQDMDHENMFWYRQDPGLGLRLIYFSYDVKMKEKGDIPEGYSVSREKKERFSLILESASTNQTSMYLCASRFDGSINEQYFGPGTRLTVT.